The subject of this entry is one T cell receptor (beta chain). As originally analysed: Amplified reference gene primers provided the basis for estimating nucleated cell counts. Clones were read by immunoSEQ multiplex PCR, and TCRdb kept only the in-frame ones, dropping some. V and J calls and clone size are copied from that table; D and trimming were computed from the DNA. The profile shows about 140,000 clones, about 80% of them singletons. The sample originates from a study of blood T cell repertoires in COVID-19. Background on the study: Italy, Spain and the United States were the sources of the convalescent and acute COVID-19 samples. PBMCs, B-cell-depleted T cells, or T cells were the source of the cDNA or gDNA that made up the material.

Losses at the gene ends were 6 bases for V and 3 bases for J; bases not matched to a gene: 6. This CDR3 is built from 14 residues. Germline V gives CDR1 PRHDT, CDR2 FYEKMQ (reference sequence). The chain has TRBV13 and TRBJ1-1, with 8 bases aligning to TRBD1. Specimen: peripheral blood. The sequence was obtained from a man aged 55-75 years with acute or convalescent COVID-19. The CDR3 nucleotides are TGTGCCAGCAGAGCGTACAGGGGGGACACTGAAGCTTTCTTT. This translates into CASRAYRGDTEAFF. The entire variable domain, with the rest obtained from reference TRBV13 and TRBJ1-1, is as follows: AAGVIQSPRHLIKEKRETATLKCYPIPRHDTVYWYQQGPGQDPQFLISFYEKMQSDKGSIPDRFSAQQFSDYHSELNMSSLELGDSALYFCASRAYRGDTEAFFGQGTRLTVV.